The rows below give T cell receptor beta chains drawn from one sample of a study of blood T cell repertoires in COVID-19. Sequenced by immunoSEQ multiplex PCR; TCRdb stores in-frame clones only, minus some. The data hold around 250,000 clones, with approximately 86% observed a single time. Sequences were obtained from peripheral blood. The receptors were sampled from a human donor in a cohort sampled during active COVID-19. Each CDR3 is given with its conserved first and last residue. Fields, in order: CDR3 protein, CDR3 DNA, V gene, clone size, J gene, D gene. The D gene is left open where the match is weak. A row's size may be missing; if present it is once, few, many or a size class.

CDR3aa: CASPMPPGTGNKQENTEAFF; CDR3nt: TGTGCCAGTCCCATGCCCCCGGGGACAGGGAATAAGCAGGAGAACACTGAAGCTTTCTTT; v_gene: TRBV5-8; abundance: .; j_gene: TRBJ1-1; d_gene: TRBD1
CDR3aa: CASSQVSRDRVNYGYTF; CDR3nt: TGCGCCAGCAGCCAAGTATCCCGGGACAGGGTTAACTATGGCTACACCTTC; v_gene: TRBV4-1; abundance: .; j_gene: TRBJ1-2; d_gene: TRBD1
CDR3aa: CASSGQGNQMSEQFF; CDR3nt: TGCGCCAGCAGTGGACAGGGAAATCAGATGTCTGAGCAGTTCTTC; v_gene: TRBV10-2; abundance: .; j_gene: TRBJ2-1; d_gene: TRBD1
CDR3aa: CASIAVRTSGSGEQYF; CDR3nt: TGTGCCAGCATAGCAGTCCGGACTAGCGGGAGCGGAGAGCAGTACTTC; v_gene: TRBV2; abundance: .; j_gene: TRBJ2-7; d_gene: TRBD2
CDR3aa: CASSPLVPDTQYF; CDR3nt: TGTGCCAGCAGCCCTCTCGTCCCAGATACGCAGTATTTT; v_gene: TRBV7-2; abundance: .; j_gene: TRBJ2-3; d_gene: .
CDR3aa: CASSPGLAGSQETQYF; CDR3nt: TGTGCCAGCAGTCCAGGACTAGCGGGAAGTCAAGAGACCCAGTACTTC; v_gene: TRBV27; abundance: .; j_gene: TRBJ2-5; d_gene: TRBD2
CDR3aa: CASMGQGAIPSREQYF; CDR3nt: TGCGCCAGCATGGGGCAGGGGGCGATTCCCTCTCGGGAGCAGTACTTC; v_gene: TRBV10-1; abundance: .; j_gene: TRBJ2-7; d_gene: TRBD1
CDR3aa: CASSQRGTSGTYEQYF; CDR3nt: TGCGCCAGCAGCCAAAGGGGGACTAGCGGAACGTACGAGCAGTACTTC; v_gene: TRBV4-1; abundance: .; j_gene: TRBJ2-7; d_gene: TRBD2
CDR3aa: CASSLVAGGAQYF; CDR3nt: TGTGCCAGCAGCTTAGTAGCGGGGGGGGCCCAGTACTTC; v_gene: TRBV11-2; abundance: .; j_gene: TRBJ2-5; d_gene: TRBD2
CDR3aa: CASTFFPGDNQPQHF; CDR3nt: TGTGCCAGCACCTTTTTCCCCGGGGACAATCAGCCCCAGCATTTT; v_gene: TRBV5-4; abundance: .; j_gene: TRBJ1-5; d_gene: .
CDR3aa: CASSQASSGTGVFGANVLTF; CDR3nt: TGCGCCAGCAGCCAAGCGTCATCCGGGACAGGGGTTTTTGGGGCCAACGTCCTGACTTTC; v_gene: TRBV4-3; abundance: .; j_gene: TRBJ2-6; d_gene: TRBD1
CDR3aa: CASSSSEVGTGAYEQYF; CDR3nt: TGTGCCAGCAGCTCCAGCGAGGTCGGGACAGGGGCCTACGAGCAGTACTTC; v_gene: TRBV7-8; abundance: .; j_gene: TRBJ2-7; d_gene: TRBD1
CDR3aa: CASTQPGLADEQYF; CDR3nt: TGTGCCAGCACTCAACCGGGACTAGCGGATGAGCAGTACTTC; v_gene: TRBV6-6; abundance: .; j_gene: TRBJ2-7; d_gene: TRBD2
CDR3aa: CASSMGQGAGGYTF; CDR3nt: TGTGCCAGTAGTATGGGACAGGGGGCCGGTGGCTACACCTTC; v_gene: TRBV19; abundance: .; j_gene: TRBJ1-2; d_gene: TRBD1
CDR3aa: CATQRLGGGEQYF; CDR3nt: TGTGCCACCCAACGTTTAGGCGGGGGGGAGCAGTACTTC; v_gene: TRBV19; abundance: .; j_gene: TRBJ2-7; d_gene: TRBD2
CDR3aa: CASSPLGGVYGYTF; CDR3nt: TGCGCCAGCAGCCCCCTGGGCGGGGTCTATGGCTACACCTTC; v_gene: TRBV4-1; abundance: .; j_gene: TRBJ1-2; d_gene: .
CDR3aa: CAWSIGQLGTGELFF; CDR3nt: TGTGCCTGGAGTATTGGACAGCTTGGAACCGGGGAGCTGTTTTTT; v_gene: TRBV30; abundance: .; j_gene: TRBJ2-2; d_gene: .
CDR3aa: CASSPGVAGSPASETQYF; CDR3nt: TGTGCCAGCAGCCCCGGGGTAGCGGGCAGCCCCGCTTCAGAGACCCAGTACTTC; v_gene: TRBV7-3; abundance: .; j_gene: TRBJ2-5; d_gene: TRBD2
CDR3aa: CASSLVTGGGSEAFF; CDR3nt: TGTGCCAGCAGCTTAGTAACAGGGGGGGGATCTGAAGCTTTCTTT; v_gene: TRBV7-2; abundance: few; j_gene: TRBJ1-1; d_gene: TRBD1
CDR3aa: CASSAYRTGTYEQYF; CDR3nt: TGTGCCAGCAGCGCGTACCGGACAGGTACCTACGAGCAGTACTTC; v_gene: TRBV13; abundance: .; j_gene: TRBJ2-7; d_gene: TRBD1
CDR3aa: CASRKEGAWTEAFF; CDR3nt: TGTGCCAGCAGAAAGGAGGGGGCGTGGACTGAAGCTTTCTTT; v_gene: TRBV7-2; abundance: once; j_gene: TRBJ1-1; d_gene: TRBD1
CDR3aa: CASSDPGLALHEQYF; CDR3nt: TGTGCCAGCAGCGACCCGGGACTAGCGCTCCACGAGCAGTACTTC; v_gene: TRBV9; abundance: .; j_gene: TRBJ2-7; d_gene: TRBD2
CDR3aa: CSASATPGYTF; CDR3nt: TGCAGTGCTAGTGCCACTCCTGGCTACACCTTC; v_gene: TRBV20-1; abundance: .; j_gene: TRBJ1-2; d_gene: .
CDR3aa: CASSLVLSGNTIYF; CDR3nt: TGTGCCAGCAGCTTGGTCCTATCTGGAAACACCATATATTTT; v_gene: TRBV5-5; abundance: .; j_gene: TRBJ1-3; d_gene: .
CDR3aa: CASSPRIAGGPYEQYF; CDR3nt: TGTGCCAGCAGCCCGAGAATAGCGGGAGGGCCCTACGAGCAGTACTTC; v_gene: TRBV11-2; abundance: .; j_gene: TRBJ2-7; d_gene: TRBD2
CDR3aa: CASSPNGGPYEQYF; CDR3nt: TGTGCCAGCAGCCCCAACGGGGGGCCCTACGAGCAGTACTTC; v_gene: TRBV7-2; abundance: .; j_gene: TRBJ2-7; d_gene: .
CDR3aa: CAWRPDRATEAFF; CDR3nt: TGTGCCTGGAGGCCCGACAGGGCTACTGAAGCTTTCTTT; v_gene: TRBV30; abundance: .; j_gene: TRBJ1-1; d_gene: TRBD1
CDR3aa: CSVDGRGKYGYTF; CDR3nt: TGCAGCGTTGACGGCAGGGGGAAGTATGGCTACACCTTC; v_gene: TRBV29-1; abundance: .; j_gene: TRBJ1-2; d_gene: TRBD1
CDR3aa: CAQTGQAPYGYTF; CDR3nt: TGTGCCCAAACGGGACAGGCCCCATATGGCTACACCTTC; v_gene: TRBV30; abundance: .; j_gene: TRBJ1-2; d_gene: TRBD1
CDR3aa: CASRQGGTEAFF; CDR3nt: TGTGCCAGTCGCCAGGGAGGCACTGAAGCTTTCTTT; v_gene: TRBV21-1; abundance: .; j_gene: TRBJ1-1; d_gene: .
CDR3aa: CASSQTGTGLYEQYF; CDR3nt: TGTGCCAGCAGCCAAACCGGGACAGGGCTCTACGAGCAGTACTTC; v_gene: TRBV4-2; abundance: few; j_gene: TRBJ2-7; d_gene: TRBD1
CDR3aa: CASTGSSYNSPLHF; CDR3nt: TGCGCCAGCACGGGTAGCTCCTATAATTCACCCCTCCACTTT; v_gene: TRBV10-2; abundance: few; j_gene: TRBJ1-6; d_gene: .
CDR3aa: CAWSDNIYEQYF; CDR3nt: TGTGCCTGGAGTGACAATATCTACGAGCAGTACTTC; v_gene: TRBV30; abundance: .; j_gene: TRBJ2-7; d_gene: .
CDR3aa: CASSLYESHTEAFF; CDR3nt: TGCGCCAGCAGCTTGTATGAGAGCCACACTGAAGCTTTCTTT; v_gene: TRBV5-1; abundance: .; j_gene: TRBJ1-1; d_gene: .
CDR3aa: CASSSQSTENYGYTF; CDR3nt: TGTGCCAGCAGTTCCCAATCGACAGAGAACTATGGCTACACCTTC; v_gene: TRBV28; abundance: .; j_gene: TRBJ1-2; d_gene: .
CDR3aa: CASSLGGGSPYEQYF; CDR3nt: TGTGCCAGCAGCTTAGGAGGGGGAAGCCCCTACGAGCAGTACTTC; v_gene: TRBV7-2; abundance: .; j_gene: TRBJ2-7; d_gene: .
CDR3aa: CASRARRENEQYF; CDR3nt: TGCGCCAGCAGGGCACGCAGGGAAAACGAGCAGTACTTC; v_gene: TRBV5-1; abundance: .; j_gene: TRBJ2-7; d_gene: .
CDR3aa: CAWTRTGGYGNYGYTF; CDR3nt: TGTGCCTGGACCAGGACAGGAGGGTATGGTAATTATGGCTACACCTTC; v_gene: TRBV30; abundance: .; j_gene: TRBJ1-2; d_gene: TRBD1
CDR3aa: CASSQGQTNTEAFF; CDR3nt: TGTGCCAGCAGTCAGGGACAGACGAACACTGAAGCTTTCTTT; v_gene: TRBV6-2/TRBV6-3; abundance: .; j_gene: TRBJ1-1; d_gene: TRBD1
CDR3aa: CSAGQGNTIYF; CDR3nt: TGCAGTGCCGGACAGGGGAACACCATATATTTT; v_gene: TRBV20-1; abundance: .; j_gene: TRBJ1-3; d_gene: TRBD1
CDR3aa: CASSSGTPYGYTF; CDR3nt: TGTGCCAGCTCGTCCGGGACACCCTATGGCTACACCTTC; v_gene: TRBV2; abundance: .; j_gene: TRBJ1-2; d_gene: .
CDR3aa: CGIAGGPEAFF; CDR3nt: TGTGGAATAGCAGGGGGCCCTGAAGCTTTCTTT; v_gene: TRBV6-5; abundance: .; j_gene: TRBJ1-1; d_gene: TRBD1
CDR3aa: CASSGEGGRPQHF; CDR3nt: TGTGCCAGTAGTGGAGAGGGTGGTCGGCCCCAGCATTTT; v_gene: TRBV19; abundance: once; j_gene: TRBJ1-5; d_gene: .
CDR3aa: CAWSGGLAVNEKLFF; CDR3nt: TGTGCCTGGAGTGGGGGCCTGGCAGTTAATGAAAAACTGTTTTTT; v_gene: TRBV30; abundance: once; j_gene: TRBJ1-4; d_gene: .
CDR3aa: CASQGPNYGYTF; CDR3nt: TGTGCCAGTCAGGGGCCCAACTATGGCTACACCTTC; v_gene: TRBV19; abundance: .; j_gene: TRBJ1-2; d_gene: .
CDR3aa: CASSVKGSHTDTQYF; CDR3nt: TGTGCCAGCAGCGTAAAGGGGTCCCACACAGATACGCAGTATTTT; v_gene: TRBV9; abundance: .; j_gene: TRBJ2-3; d_gene: .
CDR3aa: CASSAQAGDEQYF; CDR3nt: TGTGCCAGCAGCGCCCAGGCAGGGGACGAGCAGTACTTC; v_gene: TRBV9; abundance: few; j_gene: TRBJ2-7; d_gene: .
CDR3aa: CASRFGRNEQFF; CDR3nt: TGTGCCAGCAGATTTGGGAGGAATGAGCAGTTCTTC; v_gene: TRBV28; abundance: once; j_gene: TRBJ2-1; d_gene: .
CDR3aa: CASRQSLSGGAQYF; CDR3nt: TGTGCCAGCAGACAATCCCTAAGCGGGGGGGCGCAGTATTTT; v_gene: TRBV27; abundance: .; j_gene: TRBJ2-3; d_gene: TRBD2
CDR3aa: CASSEAGEGNEQFF; CDR3nt: TGCGCCAGCAGCGAAGCGGGAGAGGGTAATGAGCAGTTCTTC; v_gene: TRBV4-3; abundance: .; j_gene: TRBJ2-1; d_gene: TRBD2
CDR3aa: CASSYQGGAGSEAFF; CDR3nt: TGCGCCAGCAGCTATCAAGGGGGCGCCGGCTCTGAAGCTTTCTTT; v_gene: TRBV5-1; abundance: .; j_gene: TRBJ1-1; d_gene: TRBD1
CDR3aa: CASSPGGGVYNEQFF; CDR3nt: TGTGCCAGCAGCCCGGGGGGAGGGGTATACAATGAGCAGTTCTTC; v_gene: TRBV9; abundance: .; j_gene: TRBJ2-1; d_gene: TRBD2
CDR3aa: CSAPSPYEQYF; CDR3nt: TGCAGTGCCCCTTCTCCCTACGAGCAGTACTTC; v_gene: TRBV20-1; abundance: .; j_gene: TRBJ2-7; d_gene: .